This T cell receptor beta chain originates from a study of T cell repertoires in cytomegalovirus infection. Study-level background: The study used recently identified HLA-C-restricted and well-studied HLA-B-restricted CMV epitopes. Both a matching HLA type and CMV infection were indicated by public TCR beta signatures.

TCRdb reanalysed the reads using MiXCR and keeps one entry per CDR3 protein. This table holds roughly 150,000 distinct CDR3 sequences, more than 30% found once. General observations from the study: Predominance within the ex vivo response was attributable to HLA-C-restricted CMV-specific TCR beta clonotypes.

Germline V gene sequence: CDR1 KGHDR, CDR2 SFDVKD. This CDR3 contains 13 residues. V lost 5 bases and J lost 3, with 9 bases in between. In regard to this clonotype: The antigen is unknown.

This sequence joins TRBV24-1 and TRBJ2-5, with D possibly matching TRBD1 (6 bases). The TCR comes from a human donor in good health (CMV status not recorded). Some clones in this sample may be carry-over from other donors' samples. Specimen: CD8+ T cells from cultured PBMCs, collected from culture after CMV antigen stimulation. The CDR3 reads CATSVAGEETQYF. In DNA, the CDR3 is TGTGCCACCAGTGTTGCAGGGGAAGAGACCCAGTACTTC.